This is a list of T cell receptor beta chains from one sample in a study of spatial heterogeneity in lung cancer. MiXCR, applied by TCRdb to the 5' RACE reads, yields one record per CDR3 protein. The sample yields more than 3,000 distinct CDR3 sequences, 15% to 20% seen once. Material: lung tumor tissue, obtained at surgery. Receptors were obtained from a male donor with early-stage non-small cell lung cancer. CDR3s include the opening cysteine and the closing phenylalanine or tryptophan. D genes are given only for firm matches. Clone size appears in some rows only: once, few, many, or a class for an expanded clone.

D: -; V: TRBV5-4; size: medium-sized; J: TRBJ2-5; DNA: TGTGCCAGCAGCTTGGAGGCGAACCTCCAAGAGACCCAGTACTTC; CDR3: CASSLEANLQETQYF
D: TRBD1; V: TRBV6-1; size: -; J: TRBJ2-7; DNA: TGTGCCAGCAGAGACAGGGGTTCCTACGAGCAGTACTTC; CDR3: CASRDRGSYEQYF
D: -; V: TRBV11-2; size: medium-sized; J: TRBJ1-1; DNA: TGTGCCAGCAGCTCTCCGGGACGGATGAACACTGAAGCTTTCTTT; CDR3: CASSSPGRMNTEAFF
D: -; V: TRBV12-3/TRBV12-4; size: medium-sized; J: TRBJ1-1; DNA: TGTGCCAGCAGTAGGACGGTGCGGACTGAAGCTTTCTTT; CDR3: CASSRTVRTEAFF
D: -; V: TRBV5-1; size: -; J: TRBJ2-1; DNA: TGCGCCAGCAGCTTGGTTCCGGATAACTACAATGAGCAGTTCTTC; CDR3: CASSLVPDNYNEQFF
D: TRBD2; V: TRBV4-2; size: many; J: TRBJ2-1; DNA: TGTGCCAGCAGCGGAGAGGGATTAGCGGGAGGGGCCTACAATGAGCAGTTCTTC; CDR3: CASSGEGLAGGAYNEQFF
D: -; V: TRBV28; size: medium-sized; J: TRBJ1-4; DNA: TGTGCCAGCAGTCACCGGGACACCTATGAAAAACTGTTTTTT; CDR3: CASSHRDTYEKLFF
D: TRBD2; V: TRBV13; size: large; J: TRBJ2-1; DNA: TGTGCCAGCAGCCCCGGGCTGACTAGCGGGAGAAATGAGCAGTTCTTC; CDR3: CASSPGLTSGRNEQFF
D: TRBD1; V: TRBV7-2; size: -; J: TRBJ2-1; DNA: TGTGCCAGCAGCCCCACGACAGGGCGGAATGAGCAGTTCTTC; CDR3: CASSPTTGRNEQFF
D: TRBD1; V: TRBV24-1; size: large; J: TRBJ2-5; DNA: TGTGCCACCAGTGATGCCGGGACAGCACAAGAGACCCAGTACTTC; CDR3: CATSDAGTAQETQYF
D: -; V: TRBV10-3; size: medium-sized; J: TRBJ1-1; DNA: TGTGCCATCGGTTCGGGTCGAGGGGACACTGAAGCTTTCTTT; CDR3: CAIGSGRGDTEAFF
D: -; V: TRBV3-1; size: medium-sized; J: TRBJ2-7; DNA: TGTGCCAGCAGCCAAGATTGGGTCGAGAGCTCCTACGAGCAGTACTTC; CDR3: CASSQDWVESSYEQYF
D: -; V: TRBV29-1; size: large; J: TRBJ2-1; DNA: TGCAGCGTGAAGGGGGGGAAGAGCTCCTACAATGAGCAGTTCTTC; CDR3: CSVKGGKSSYNEQFF
D: -; V: TRBV25-1; size: few; J: TRBJ2-5; DNA: TGTGCCAGCAGTATATACCCTCTGGAGGAGACCCAGTACTTC; CDR3: CASSIYPLEETQYF
D: TRBD2; V: TRBV29-1; size: -; J: TRBJ2-7; DNA: TGCAGCGTTGTTGGCGGGAGATCCTCCTACGAGCAGTACTTC; CDR3: CSVVGGRSSYEQYF
D: TRBD2; V: TRBV11-2; size: -; J: TRBJ2-3; DNA: TGTGCCAGCAGCTCCGGACTAGCGGGAGGGTTTACAGATACGCAGTATTTT; CDR3: CASSSGLAGGFTDTQYF
D: TRBD2; V: TRBV7-9; size: medium-sized; J: TRBJ2-1; DNA: TGTGCCAGCAGCCTATCGACTAGCGGGAAGCAGTTCTTC; CDR3: CASSLSTSGKQFF
D: -; V: TRBV10-2; size: medium-sized; J: TRBJ2-1; DNA: TGCGCCAGCAGTGACTTGCTTGAGATCTTCCCCTACAATGAGCAGTTCTTC; CDR3: CASSDLLEIFPYNEQFF
D: -; V: TRBV6-2/TRBV6-3; size: -; J: TRBJ1-1; DNA: TGTGCCAGCAGCGAAGGGAACCGGGGCCTCAACACTGAAGCTTTCTTT; CDR3: CASSEGNRGLNTEAFF
D: TRBD1; V: TRBV6-2/TRBV6-3; size: few; J: TRBJ2-7; DNA: TGTGTCAGCAACCCGGGACAGACCTACGAGCAGTACTTC; CDR3: CVSNPGQTYEQYF
D: -; V: TRBV19; size: few; J: TRBJ2-7; DNA: TGTGCCAGTAGTTTCGTGGGGGGAGCCTACGAGCAGTACTTC; CDR3: CASSFVGGAYEQYF
D: -; V: TRBV18; size: medium-sized; J: TRBJ2-1; DNA: TGTGCCAGCTCACCACAGTTAAACAATGAGCAGTTCTTC; CDR3: CASSPQLNNEQFF
D: TRBD2; V: TRBV3-1; size: many; J: TRBJ2-2; DNA: TGTGTCAGCAGCCAAGGGGTCGGCGGGAGAGCCGGGGAGCTGTTTTTT; CDR3: CVSSQGVGGRAGELFF
D: TRBD2; V: TRBV11-2; size: medium-sized; J: TRBJ2-1; DNA: TGTGCCAGCAGCTTAGTCCCTAGCGGGCCCAACTCCTACAATGAGCAGTTCTTC; CDR3: CASSLVPSGPNSYNEQFF
D: TRBD2; V: TRBV20-1; size: -; J: TRBJ2-1; DNA: TGCAGTGCTAGAAGGGGACTAGTCGGCGAGCAGTTCTTC; CDR3: CSARRGLVGEQFF
D: TRBD1; V: TRBV7-3; size: medium-sized; J: TRBJ2-1; DNA: TGTGCCAGCAGCCCGCAGGGGGAGTCCTACAATGAGCAGTTCTTC; CDR3: CASSPQGESYNEQFF
D: -; V: TRBV7-3; size: many; J: TRBJ2-3; DNA: TGTGCCAGCAGCTTAGGGTATCCAACAGATACGCAGTATTTT; CDR3: CASSLGYPTDTQYF
D: -; V: TRBV4-3; size: -; J: TRBJ2-1; DNA: TGCGCCAGCAGCCAAGATAAGGGCAATGAGCAGTTCTTC; CDR3: CASSQDKGNEQFF
D: TRBD2; V: TRBV29-1; size: medium-sized; J: TRBJ2-7; DNA: TGCAGCCGAAGACTAGCGGCACTTATTTGCCCGTACTTC; CDR3: CSRRLAALICPYF
D: TRBD2; V: TRBV28; size: many; J: TRBJ2-3; DNA: TGTGCCAGCGGGACTAGCGGGAACACAGATACGCAGTATTTT; CDR3: CASGTSGNTDTQYF
D: TRBD1; V: TRBV12-3/TRBV12-4; size: medium-sized; J: TRBJ2-1; DNA: TGTGCCAGCAGTTTTGGGCAGGGGGCGAATGAGCAGTTCTTC; CDR3: CASSFGQGANEQFF
D: -; V: TRBV27; size: -; J: TRBJ2-5; DNA: TGTGCCAGCAGTTTATTCTCTCAGGAGACCCAGTACTTC; CDR3: CASSLFSQETQYF
D: -; V: TRBV13; size: -; J: TRBJ2-7; DNA: TGTGCTAGCAGCTTAGGTCGTGGCAACGAGCAGTACTTC; CDR3: CASSLGRGNEQYF
D: -; V: TRBV28; size: many; J: TRBJ2-1; DNA: TGTGCCTCTTCGGCGCAGGCAAAGAATGAGCAGTTCTTC; CDR3: CASSAQAKNEQFF
D: -; V: TRBV7-9; size: medium-sized; J: TRBJ2-1; DNA: TGTGCCAGCAGCTTTATCTACAATGAGCAGTTCTTC; CDR3: CASSFIYNEQFF
D: TRBD1; V: TRBV24-1; size: few; J: TRBJ2-7; DNA: TGTGCCACCAGTGAGGTCTTCGGACAGGGGTTGGACGAGCAGTACTTC; CDR3: CATSEVFGQGLDEQYF
D: TRBD1; V: TRBV6-6; size: -; J: TRBJ1-2; DNA: TGTGCCAGCAACTTAATTCGGGACAGCCTCTATGGCTACACCTTC; CDR3: CASNLIRDSLYGYTF
D: -; V: TRBV14; size: medium-sized; J: TRBJ1-6; DNA: TGTGCCAGCAGCCAAGACACGGGGTATTTCCCTCGAAATTCACCCCTCCACTTT; CDR3: CASSQDTGYFPRNSPLHF
D: -; V: TRBV5-1; size: large; J: TRBJ2-5; DNA: TGCGCCAGCAGCTTGGCCGCCGAGACCCAGTACTTC; CDR3: CASSLAAETQYF
D: -; V: TRBV6-5; size: large; J: TRBJ1-1; DNA: TGTGCCAGCAGTTACGAACAGGGCCGCGCTGAAGCTTTCTTT; CDR3: CASSYEQGRAEAFF
D: -; V: TRBV7-2; size: medium-sized; J: TRBJ2-3; DNA: TGTGCCAGCAGGGGCTTGGGTACGCAGTATTTT; CDR3: CASRGLGTQYF
D: -; V: TRBV7-9; size: medium-sized; J: TRBJ1-1; DNA: TGTGCCAGCAGCTTAGGGAAGGGAGTGTTCTTT; CDR3: CASSLGKGVFF
D: -; V: TRBV20-1; size: few; J: TRBJ2-7; DNA: TGCAGTGCTCGGGCCTCGTGGGAGCAGTACTTC; CDR3: CSARASWEQYF
D: -; V: TRBV28; size: -; J: TRBJ2-3; DNA: TGTGCCAGCAGTTCCCACCCACCAGGGTTAGATACGCAGTATTTT; CDR3: CASSSHPPGLDTQYF
D: -; V: TRBV3-1; size: medium-sized; J: TRBJ1-1; DNA: TGTGCCAGCAGCCAATTCCTCCCGAACACTGAAGCTTTCTTT; CDR3: CASSQFLPNTEAFF
D: -; V: TRBV10-1; size: few; J: TRBJ2-1; DNA: TGCGCCAGCAGTGAGGGGTGGGCAGGCTCCTACAATGAGCAGTTCTTC; CDR3: CASSEGWAGSYNEQFF